This T cell receptor beta chain was obtained from a study of T cell responses to AZD1222 COVID-19 vaccine (TCRdb year 2021). Regarding the study in general: AZD1222 recipients with second doses at about 4 weeks or about 12 weeks were pooled, because spike-specific TCR depth and breadth did not differ between schedules. TCR sequencing was performed for roughly 250 trial participants, of whom about 200 were given two doses of AZD1222 and around 26 were given two doses of MenACWY control vaccine. Trial participants were enrolled by age into 18-55, 56-69 and 70-plus year subgroups, with about 150, 28 and 57 TCR-sequenced participants respectively. On the study overall, not on this receptor specifically: Vaccine-associated CD4 TCRs spanned the whole spike protein, with dominant responses in regions 160-218 and 743-854. Participants were mostly white British and included more females than males, and it was suggested by the authors that clonal diversity may have been underestimated. After two AZD1222 doses, both the breadth and the depth of spike-specific TCRs were significantly higher than at day 0 and than in MenACWY recipients. In the small 56-69-year group, the increase in depth fell short of significance, most likely because of low power. Conclusions about previously exposed vaccinees were limited because only 5 or 6 AZD1222 recipients were SARS-CoV-2 seropositive at baseline. Epitopes outside the regions mutated in the B.1.351 and B.1.1.7 variants were reportedly recognized by nearly half of the unique spike-specific TCRs. No day 14 peak-response samples were available, so repertoires were characterized only after the peak T cell response.

Comments on this clone: Its recognized antigen is unknown. No much larger clonotype is one base removed from it; base qualities were not supplied.

The time point tag for this specimen amounts to: baseline before first vaccination. The vaccinee samples were drawn from two UK trials, COV001 and COV002, one of which was a single-blind randomized controlled phase 2/3 trial testing AZD1222 (ChAdOx1 nCoV-19) in healthy adults. For TCRbeta chain sequencing, PBMC samples from trial participants were taken at day 0 and at day 28 after the second dose. The CDR3 regions of human TCRbeta chains were analyzed by immunosequencing. For the original study's pipeline: Repertoire TCRs were matched against a reference library of SARS-CoV-2-specific TCRs generated with the MIRA antigen-specificity platform. Breadth was defined as the fraction of unique TCRs that were SARS-CoV-2-associated, and depth was defined as the fraction of total T cells that were SARS-CoV-2-associated. Using the MIRA data, each spike-specific TCR was assigned both to the spike region to which the TCR was reactive and to a CD4 or CD8 class. Log10-transformed breadth and depth values were compared by one-way ANOVA with Sidak's multiple comparisons tests. The table was pulled from immuneACCESS by TCRdb, which kept in-frame rearrangements only. Such tables lose some clones; where checked, under half of the loss comes from unresolved V genes, and the rest has no known cause. The V and J calls and the clone size are those of that table, but D and trimming were determined from the DNA. Present in this sample are around 140,000 clones, 85% to 95% of which were seen just once. Clones ranked in the top ten supply approximately 5.3% of the sample.

The cysteine opens and the phenylalanine closes a CDR3 of 12 amino acids. The read is trimmed to its CDR3 DNA, 36 bases read in frame from base 1. Sequenced here: peripheral blood, sampled on day 0 of AZD1222 vaccination. This chain is built from TRBV12-2 and TRBJ1-1. TRBV12-2 is a documented pseudogene. This receptor was taken from an adult in good health. The bases read TGTGCCCAGCGCCCGGGAAGGACTGAAGCTTTCTTT. This yields the protein CAQRPGRTEAFF.